Each of the 30 T cell receptor beta chains below was sequenced from the same sample in a study of type 1 regulatory T cells. The antigens these receptors bind are not known. Points from the study as a whole: Compared with non-type 1 regulatory T cells, type 1 regulatory T cells showed a more restricted TCR repertoire.

MiXCR was run by TCRdb on the reads, yielding one entry per CDR3 protein. Of about 71,000 distinct CDR3 sequences listed, around 20% were seen once; the top ten hold 8.3%. The sequenced material came from cultured type 1 regulatory T (Tr1) cells, either the whole culture or a sorted fraction (not recorded which). The receptors were gathered from a human donor in good health.

This clonotype was observed a handful of times. This rearrangement joins TRBV4-2 to TRBJ2-2; 10 nucleotides line up with TRBD2. This CDR3 spans 18 amino acids. V shed 1 base and J 0 bases; nucleotides not matched to a gene: 5. Germline CDR1 reads LGHNA; CDR2 reads YNFKEQ. CDR3 bases: TGTGCCAGCAGCCAAGTTGGGACTAGCGCCACGAACACCGGGGAGCTGTTTTTT. Protein product: CASSQVGTSATNTGELFF.

This clonotype was seen more than once but under ten times. The chain combines TRBV9 with TRBJ2-3; no firm D call. CDR3 length equals 12 residues. Looked up from germline, CDR1 is SGDLS and CDR2 is YYNGEE. Trimming cost V 0 bases and J 6 bases, with 5 bases left between them. This chain's CDR3 is CASSVATDTQYF. In DNA, the CDR3 is TGTGCCAGCAGCGTAGCTACGGATACGCAGTATTTT.

This chain joins TRBV20-1 and TRBJ2-3; tentative D call: TRBD2 (7 bases). V was trimmed by 6 bases and J by 8 bases, leaving 18 bases between them. The CDR3 is 13 amino acids. Germline lookup yields CDR1 DFQATT and CDR2 SNEGSKA (reference sequence). The CDR3 reads CSATRSGTSTQYF. CDR3 sequence (DNA): TGCAGTGCCACGCGGAGCGGGACAAGTACGCAGTATTTT.

V is TRBV20-1 and J is TRBJ2-1, with D unresolved. CDR3 length equals 15 residues. Per the germline V gene, CDR1 is DFQATT and CDR2 is SNEGSKA (reference sequence). V lost 3 bases, J lost 7 bases, and 19 bases lay in between. The CDR3 here is CSASTAVHPWNEQFF. CDR3 bases: TGCAGTGCTAGCACGGCGGTCCACCCTTGGAATGAGCAGTTCTTC.

The chain uses TRBV24-1 and TRBJ2-5; TRBD2 matches 11 bases. V dropped 3 bases and J dropped 7; count of bases not matched to a gene: 9. This CDR3 has 16 amino acids. Germline V lookup: CDR1 KGHDR, CDR2 SFDVKD. CDR3 sequence: CATSDPRLAGRVTQYF. CDR3 nucleotide sequence: TGTGCCACCAGTGATCCTCGACTAGCGGGAAGGGTGACCCAGTACTTC.

This clonotype was detected ten times or more. The chain carries TRBV5-1 and TRBJ1-5; TRBD1 matches at 9 bases. V gave up 0 bases and J gave up 7 bases; unmatched junction bases: 5. In germline, CDR1 is SGHRS, CDR2 YFSETQ. This CDR3 comprises 15 residues. The CDR3 nucleotides are TGCGCCAGCAGCTTGGCTGGGACAGGGACGCAGCCCCAGCATTTT. Translation gives CASSLAGTGTQPQHF. Full variable domain (remainder filled in from reference TRBV5-1 and TRBJ1-5): KAGVTQTPRYLIKTRGQQVTLSCSPISGHRSVSWYQQTPGQGLQFLFEYFSETQRNKGNFPGRFSGRQFSNSRSEMNVSTLELGDSALYLCASSLAGTGTQPQHFGDGTRLSIL.

This chain connects TRBV5-1 to TRBJ2-2; 11 positions agree with TRBD1. The CDR3 is made up of 15 amino acids. V dropped 3 bases and J dropped 5; count of bases not matched to a gene: 3. The germline V gene has CDR1 SGHRS and CDR2 YFSETQ. CDR3 sequence: CASSSGTGGTGELFF. As DNA, the CDR3 is TGCGCCAGCAGCTCCGGGACAGGGGGGACCGGGGAGCTGTTTTTT.

This clonotype occurred a few times. The chain couples TRBV14 to TRBJ2-1; the match to TRBD2 covers 10 bases. This CDR3 region has 19 residues. From germline, CDR1 is SGHDN and CDR2 FVKESK. V trimming: 0 bases; J trimming: 5 bases; junction bases outside the gene matches: 13. CDR3 in DNA: TGTGCCAGCAGCCAAGATGGGTCCCCACTAGCGGGAATCCACAATGAGCAGTTCTTC. Translated, it gives CASSQDGSPLAGIHNEQFF.

This chain uses TRBV18 with TRBJ1-1; unclear D gene. Germline CDR1 reads KGHSH; CDR2 reads LQKENI. CDR3 length: 15 residues. V lost 2 bases and J lost 2, with 12 bases in between. CDR3: CASSPVKLLNTEAFF. CDR3 DNA: TGTGCCAGCTCACCAGTTAAATTGCTCAACACTGAAGCTTTCTTT.

Concerning this clonotype itself: The junction does not match germline at one end; this may be a read error. The V gene is TRBV29-1, the J gene TRBJ1-2; maybe TRBD1 (5 bases). The CDR3 totals 14 residues. Germline lookup yields CDR1 SQVTM and CDR2 ANQGSEA. The CDR3 here is CSVEDHRQLYGYTF. The DNA of the CDR3 is TGTAGCGTTGAAGATCATCGACAGCTTTATGGCTACACCTTC.

Points on this clonotype: Lacking the conserved final phenylalanine or tryptophan, this CDR3 likely reflects a read error. The J gene is TRBJ1-5, the V gene TRBV28; D gene uncertain. CDR3 length: 14 residues. The V and J ends lost 2 bases and 4 bases respectively, with 9 bases between them. CDR1 and CDR2 from the germline V gene are MDHEN and SYDVKM. DNA for the CDR3: TGTGCCAGCAGTTTAATGGGTTTGAATCAGCCCCAGCATTTA. Amino acid sequence: CASSLMGLNQPQHL.

The sample holds a few counts of this clonotype. This chain uses TRBV30 with TRBJ1-1, with no clear D. Trimming pared 0 bases from V and 0 bases from J, leaving 11 bases between. The germline gives CDR1 GTSNPN, CDR2 SVGIG (reference sequence). The CDR3 is 15 residues long. CDR3: CAWSVGRQMNTEAFF. CDR3 sequence (DNA): TGTGCCTGGAGTGTGGGTAGACAAATGAACACTGAAGCTTTCTTT.

To note about this clonotype: Mismatch with germline at one junction end may stem from a read error. The V gene is TRBV7-7, the J gene TRBJ2-2; D may match TRBD1 or TRBD2 (5 bases each). Per the germline V gene, CDR1 is SSHAT and CDR2 is FNYEAQ (reference sequence). This CDR3 is 14 amino acids long. The CDR3 is CASSMGRNTGELFF. The CDR3, as DNA: TGTGCTAGCAGCATGGGACGGAACACCGGGGAGCTGTTTTTT.

This clonotype was recorded at least ten times. The chain combines TRBV11-3 with TRBJ2-2; tentative D call: TRBD2 (5 bases). The CDR3 has 14 amino acids. Deletions cut 4 bases from V and 7 bases from J, with 13 bases between. Germline V gives CDR1 SGHNT, CDR2 YENEEA. The CDR3 loop reads CASSSDSGSGELFF. The CDR3, as DNA: TGTGCCAGCAGCTCGGATTCGGGGAGCGGGGAGCTGTTTTTT.

This clonotype has just a few counts. V is TRBV12-3 or TRBV12-4 and J is TRBJ2-1, with D maybe TRBD2 (5 bases). Trimming took 2 bases from V and 6 from J, leaving 11 bases between them. CDR3 length equals 14 residues. The CDR3 loop is CASSLKGLINEQFF. The DNA of the CDR3 is TGTGCCAGCAGTTTAAAAGGACTGATCAATGAGCAGTTCTTC.

The chain uses TRBV28 and TRBJ2-7, with 11 bases identical to TRBD2. The CDR3 length is 16 residues. CDR1 and CDR2 (germline): MDHEN, SYDVKM. J gave up 4 bases and V 1 base, and 6 bases lay outside the gene matches. CDR3 region: CASSLSTTSGMYEQYF. CDR3 nucleotide sequence: TGTGCCAGCAGTTTATCGACGACTAGCGGGATGTACGAGCAGTACTTC.

The rearrangement links TRBV2 to TRBJ2-3, with D possibly matching TRBD2 (6 bases). Per the germline V gene, CDR1 is SNHLY and CDR2 is FYNNEI. The CDR3 extends over 16 amino acids. V lost 1 base, J lost 2 bases, and 13 bases lay in between. CDR3 in DNA: TGTGCCAGCAGTGAAGTCGTTAGCGGTTTCACAGATACGCAGTATTTT. This translates into CASSEVVSGFTDTQYF.

This clonotype came up a few times. The chain links TRBV6-2 or TRBV6-3 to TRBJ2-1; no reliable D call. Germline loops: CDR1 MNHEY, CDR2 SVGEGT. The V gene lost 3 bases and the J gene lost 2 bases, with 5 bases spanning the gap. The CDR3 sequence is 13 residues long. The CDR3: CASSYGTYNEQFF. Here the CDR3 DNA reads TGTGCCAGCAGTTATGGTACCTACAATGAGCAGTTCTTC.

The chain couples TRBV10-3 to TRBJ2-7, with D hard to call. In germline, CDR1 is ENHRY, CDR2 SYGVKD. Trimming stripped 4 bases from V and 2 bases from J, with 9 bases between. CDR3 length: 13 amino acids. This CDR3 is CAISAPQTYEQYF. The CDR3 region has the DNA TGTGCCATCAGTGCCCCGCAAACCTACGAGCAGTACTTC.

In DNA form, the CDR3 reads TGCAGTGCTAGGGGAGGGGGCTCCACTGAAGCTTTCTTT. This sequence encodes CSARGGGSTEAFF. V and J are TRBV20-1 and TRBJ1-1; 7 bases map to TRBD1. The germline CDR1 and CDR2 sequences are DFQATT and SNEGSKA (reference sequence). The CDR3 runs to 13 residues. J was trimmed by 4 bases and V by 3 bases; bases with no gene match: 5.

This chain uses TRBV11-3 with TRBJ2-1, with 7 bases that match TRBD2. With 4 bases clipped from V and 4 bases from J, the junction kept 7 bases outside the gene matches. Germline values: CDR1 SGHNT, CDR2 YENEEA. The CDR3 is made up of 15 amino acids. CDR3: CASSSFVGRYNEQFF. The CDR3 DNA reads TGTGCCAGCAGCTCCTTTGTCGGGAGGTACAATGAGCAGTTCTTC.

This clonotype showed up just a few times. The chain combines TRBV15 with TRBJ2-5, with no clear D. From germline, CDR1 is LNHNV and CDR2 YYDKDF (reference sequence). This CDR3 has 14 amino acids. V lost 0 bases and J lost 4, with 9 bases in between. Here the CDR3 DNA reads TGTGCCACCAGCAGAGATGCCGTGCGAGAGACCCAGTACTTC. Protein: CATSRDAVRETQYF.

The chain is built from TRBV6-1 and TRBJ2-7; 7 nucleotides line up with TRBD1. The CDR3 contains 14 residues. The junction had 12 bases not matched to a gene; V was cut back by 10 bases and J by 3 bases. Germline values: CDR1 MNHNS, CDR2 SASEGT. CDR3 in amino acids: CATIGTDNFYEQYF. The CDR3 nucleotides read TGTGCCACCATTGGGACAGATAATTTCTACGAGCAGTACTTC.

This clonotype occurred a few times. The chain has TRBV30 and TRBJ2-7; D could derive from TRBD1 or TRBD2 (6 bases each). This CDR3 spans 13 amino acids. Trimming pared 5 bases from V and 2 bases from J, leaving 13 bases between. The germline V gene has CDR1 GTSNPN and CDR2 SVGIG (reference sequence). In nucleotides, the CDR3 is TGTGCCTGGGAATCAGGGGAGGCCTACGAGCAGTACTTC. This gives the protein CAWESGEAYEQYF. The full variable domain, its missing parts supplied by reference TRBV30 and TRBJ2-7, is SQTIHQWPATLVQPVGSPLSLECTVEGTSNPNLYWYRQAAGRGLQLLFYSVGIGQISSEVPQNLSASRPQDRQFILSSKKLLLSDSGFYLCAWESGEAYEQYFGPGTRLTVT.

This clonotype was counted between two and nine times. One end of the junction varies from germline; a read error may be responsible. This chain links TRBV7-2 with TRBJ2-1; 8 bases agree with TRBD2. The germline V gene encodes CDR1 SGHTA and CDR2 FQGNSA. The CDR3 runs to 13 residues. This chain's CDR3 is CASSLAPPGGPIF. In DNA, the CDR3 is TGTGCCAGCAGCTTAGCGCCTCCGGGAGGGCCCATCTTC.

The rearrangement links TRBV15 to TRBJ2-1; no definite D call. CDR1 and CDR2 from the germline V gene are LNHNV and YYDKDF (reference sequence). Trimming stripped 2 bases from V and 0 bases from J, with 8 bases between. This CDR3 comprises 15 residues. The CDR3 coding sequence is TGTGCCACCAGCAGACGCACAAGCTCCTACAATGAGCAGTTCTTC. Translation gives CATSRRTSSYNEQFF.

The chain carries TRBV12-3 or TRBV12-4 and TRBJ2-1; 7 positions agree with TRBD2. V lost 3 bases, J lost 0 bases, and 5 bases stayed unmatched. The CDR3 runs to 16 residues. CDR3 loop: CASSFMLADSYNEQFF. The CDR3 DNA reads as TGTGCCAGCAGTTTTATGCTAGCGGACTCCTACAATGAGCAGTTCTTC.

The V gene is TRBV5-1, the J gene TRBJ2-4, with TRBD2 identical over 9 bases. The length of the CDR3 is 16 residues. Germline assignment: CDR1 SGHRS and CDR2 YFSETQ. The J segment lost 3 bases and the V segment lost 0 bases, leaving 4 bases of the junction unmatched. The CDR3 coding sequence is TGCGCCAGCAGCTTGGGTGGTAGCGGGAGCAAAAACATTCAGTACTTC. Amino acid sequence: CASSLGGSGSKNIQYF.

The chain couples TRBV20-1 to TRBJ2-5; 10 bases map to TRBD2. J was trimmed by 5 bases and V by 4 bases; bases with no gene match: 4. CDR3 length equals 13 residues. Germline V gives CDR1 DFQATT, CDR2 SNEGSKA (reference sequence). CDR3 nucleotide sequence: TGCAGTGCTACTAGCGGGAGTTTCGAGACCCAGTACTTC. Amino acid sequence: CSATSGSFETQYF.

This chain uses TRBV12-3 or TRBV12-4 with TRBJ1-2; D is unclear. This CDR3 region has 15 residues. V was pared by 3 bases and J by 5 bases, with 16 bases between. Written as DNA, the CDR3 is TGTGCCAGCAGTTTCAGGCATCTGAGTCCTTATGGCTACACCTTC. Protein: CASSFRHLSPYGYTF.